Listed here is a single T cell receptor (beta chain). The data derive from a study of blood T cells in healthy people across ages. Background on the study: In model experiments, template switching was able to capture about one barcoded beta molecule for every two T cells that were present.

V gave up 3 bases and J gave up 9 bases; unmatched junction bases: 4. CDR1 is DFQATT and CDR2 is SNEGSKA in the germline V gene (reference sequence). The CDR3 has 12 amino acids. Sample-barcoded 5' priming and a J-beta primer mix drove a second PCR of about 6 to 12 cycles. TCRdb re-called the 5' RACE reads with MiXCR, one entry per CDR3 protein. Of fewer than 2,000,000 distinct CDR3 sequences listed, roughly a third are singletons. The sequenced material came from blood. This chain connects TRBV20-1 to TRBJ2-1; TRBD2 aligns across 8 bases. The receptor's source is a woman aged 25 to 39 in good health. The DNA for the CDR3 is TGCAGTGCTAGCGGGAGGGCAAGTGAGCAGTTCTTC. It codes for CSASGRASEQFF.